The rows below give T cell receptor beta chains drawn from one sample of a study of blood T cell repertoires in COVID-19. Method: immunoSEQ multiplex PCR; TCRdb's copy keeps in-frame clones and lacks some. Here the sample spans more than 300,000 clones, 88% being singletons. Sequences were obtained from peripheral blood. The receptor set was obtained from a woman aged 70 to 79 with COVID-19, enrolled during active disease. Each CDR3 is given with its conserved first and last residue. The D gene is left open where the match is weak. Not every row has a clone size; where given, it reads once, few, many or a size class.

d_call	clone_size	v_call	j_call	cdr3_nt	cdr3_aa
TRBD2	.	TRBV7-2	TRBJ2-7	TGTGCCAGCAGCTCTTGGGCGGGGGGGTTGAGCGAGCAGTACTTC	CASSSWAGGLSEQYF
TRBD1	.	TRBV5-1	TRBJ2-1	TGCGCCAGCAGCTTTTCGGGACAGGGGGCAGGGGATGAGCAGTTCTTC	CASSFSGQGAGDEQFF
TRBD1	.	TRBV19	TRBJ1-1	TGTGCCAGTAGTACAAGACAGGGGGCGAACACTGAAGCTTTCTTT	CASSTRQGANTEAFF
TRBD1	.	TRBV5-1	TRBJ1-1	TGCGCCAGCAGCCTTTTACCTGGACAGGGAAACACTGAAGCTTTCTTT	CASSLLPGQGNTEAFF
.	.	TRBV6-5	TRBJ1-1	TGTGCCAGCAGTTGGGCAGGGCGGGCTTTCTTT	CASSWAGRAFF
.	.	TRBV12-5	TRBJ1-1	TGTGCTAGTGGCCAGGACAGAGGGGCTGAAGCTTTCTTT	CASGQDRGAEAFF
TRBD1	.	TRBV19	TRBJ1-6	TGTGCCAGTAGTATACCAGGGGGTAATTCACCCCTCCACTTT	CASSIPGGNSPLHF
.	.	TRBV18	TRBJ1-6	TGTGCCAGCTCACCTGCCGGGAACTCCTATAATTCACCCCTCCACTTT	CASSPAGNSYNSPLHF
TRBD1	.	TRBV12-5	TRBJ1-6	TGTGCTAGTGGTATAGGACAGGGCGGGTCACCCCTCCACTTT	CASGIGQGGSPLHF
TRBD2	.	TRBV19	TRBJ2-1	TGTGCCAGTACCCCGGGACTAGCGAGGCACAATGAGCAGTTCTTC	CASTPGLARHNEQFF
TRBD1	.	TRBV24-1	TRBJ2-1	TGTGCCACCAGTGATAGGACAGGGTTCATGTCGGTCTATGAGCAGTTCTTC	CATSDRTGFMSVYEQFF
.	.	TRBV18	TRBJ1-1	TGTGCCAGCTCACCCTCGGGAGGACAGAAAAACACTGAAGCTTTCTTT	CASSPSGGQKNTEAFF
TRBD1	.	TRBV6-1	TRBJ2-2	TGTGCCAGCAGTGACGTAAACAGGGGGCCCGGGGAGCTGTTTTTT	CASSDVNRGPGELFF
.	.	TRBV5-1	TRBJ1-5	TGCGCCAGCAGCTTGGGGGGCGGCTATCAGCCCCAGCATTTT	CASSLGGGYQPQHF
TRBD2	once	TRBV5-1	TRBJ2-3	TGCGCCAGCAGCCTGCTAGCGGGAAGCACAGATACGCAGTATTTT	CASSLLAGSTDTQYF
TRBD2	.	TRBV5-6	TRBJ2-3	TGTGCCAGCAGCTTTAGCGGGGGCGGCACAGATACGCAGTATTTT	CASSFSGGGTDTQYF
.	.	TRBV24-1	TRBJ1-4	TGTGCCTCTCACCAGGTGCAGGGGATATCAACTAATGAAAAACTGTTTTTT	CASHQVQGISTNEKLFF
.	.	TRBV21-1	TRBJ1-5	TGTGCCAGCACCCCAGGGGTGAACAGGGATAGCAATCAGCCCCAGCATTTT	CASTPGVNRDSNQPQHF
.	.	TRBV18	TRBJ2-3	TGTGCCAGTCTCAGGGGTGACAGCACAGATACGCAGTATTTT	CASLRGDSTDTQYF
.	once	TRBV5-1	TRBJ1-1	TGCGCCAGCAGCCTGCGGACAGATGAGACTGAAGCTTTCTTT	CASSLRTDETEAFF
TRBD1	once	TRBV10-3	TRBJ1-1	TGTGCCATCAGTGAGTCGGCCAGGGGGCAGGACACTGAAGCTTTCTTT	CAISESARGQDTEAFF
.	.	TRBV20-1	TRBJ1-3	TGCAGTGCTAGTTTCGGGGGGCCAGCGGCTGGAAACACCATATATTTT	CSASFGGPAAGNTIYF
.	once	TRBV3-1/TRBV3-2	TRBJ2-1	TGTGCCAGCAGCGGCCGGTCAGGGAACAATGAGCAGTTCTTC	CASSGRSGNNEQFF
TRBD1	few	TRBV24-1	TRBJ2-1	TGTGCCACCAGTGACCCGTACCGGACAGGTTGGTTCTTC	CATSDPYRTGWFF
TRBD1	few	TRBV19	TRBJ1-6	TGTGCCAGTAGTATAGTAACAGGGGACTCACCCCTCCACTTT	CASSIVTGDSPLHF
TRBD1	.	TRBV29-1	TRBJ1-2	TGCAGCGTTGATGGGGACAGGGTGAATGGCTACACCTTC	CSVDGDRVNGYTF
.	.	TRBV28	TRBJ1-5	TGTGCCAGCAGTTTACGGGGTGTGAACAATCAGCCCCAGCATTTT	CASSLRGVNNQPQHF
.	.	TRBV11-2	TRBJ2-2	TGTGCCAGTTCGACAGGGAACACCGGGGAGCTGTTTTTT	CASSTGNTGELFF
TRBD1	once	TRBV5-1	TRBJ2-7	TGCGCCAGCAGCCCGACAGGGAACGAGCAGTACTTC	CASSPTGNEQYF
TRBD1	.	TRBV12-3/TRBV12-4	TRBJ1-2	TGTGCCAGCACCCCGGGACAGGGGAATGGCTACACCTTC	CASTPGQGNGYTF
.	.	TRBV6-5	TRBJ1-1	TGTGCCAGCGGAATCGACAGCCTGAACACTGAAGCTTTCTTT	CASGIDSLNTEAFF
TRBD1	few	TRBV11-2	TRBJ2-1	TGTGCCAGCAGCCCTATCGACAGGGTCCCCTCCAATGAGCAGTTCTTC	CASSPIDRVPSNEQFF
.	.	TRBV6-5	TRBJ1-1	TGTGCCAGCAGTTACAAACGGTCGAACACTGAAGCTTTCTTT	CASSYKRSNTEAFF
.	.	TRBV3-1/TRBV3-2	TRBJ2-1	TGTGCCAGCAGCCAAGCTTTCGGGTTTTCCTACAATGAGCAGTTCTTC	CASSQAFGFSYNEQFF
TRBD1	.	TRBV30	TRBJ1-4	TGTGCCTGGAGTGTTGAGACAGGGTATGAAAAACTGTTTTTT	CAWSVETGYEKLFF
.	.	TRBV3-1/TRBV3-2	TRBJ1-5	TGTGCCAGCAGCCAAGATGTTCGGAGCAATCAGCCCCAGCATTTT	CASSQDVRSNQPQHF
TRBD2	.	TRBV6-2/TRBV6-3	TRBJ2-5	TGTGCCAGCAGTTACTCGAGACTAGCGGGGAGAGAGACCCAGTACTTC	CASSYSRLAGRETQYF
.	.	TRBV30	TRBJ1-1	TGTGCCTGGAGGCCTAAACCTAGTATGAACACTGAAGCTTTCTTT	CAWRPKPSMNTEAFF
.	.	TRBV19	TRBJ1-5	TGTGCCAGTAGTATACGGGATCAGCCCCAGCATTTT	CASSIRDQPQHF
.	.	TRBV5-1	TRBJ1-2	TGCGCCAGCAGCGCCCACAGGGTTGGCTACACCTTC	CASSAHRVGYTF
.	.	TRBV9	TRBJ2-2	TGTGCCAGCAGCGACTCCACCGGGGAGCTGTTTTTT	CASSDSTGELFF
TRBD1	.	TRBV7-2	TRBJ2-7	TGTGCCAGCAGCGACGGGACAGTTGCCTACGAGCAGTACTTC	CASSDGTVAYEQYF
TRBD1	.	TRBV4-3	TRBJ1-2	TGCGCCAGCAGCCCCACGGGACAGGGCGATTACTATGGCTACACCTTC	CASSPTGQGDYYGYTF
.	.	TRBV7-2	TRBJ1-4	TGTGCCAGCAGCTTAGTAAGGGGCCAGGGGAATGAAAAACTGTTTTTT	CASSLVRGQGNEKLFF